This T cell receptor beta chain appears in the sequencing data of a study of shared clonotypes between healthy human individuals. On this clone: Its antigen is currently unknown.

Assay runs were performed at deep level. Authors' methods: Filtering of immunoSEQ junctional sequences could not match full-length read filtering. Measured with immunoSEQ multiplex PCR; TCRdb has only the in-frame clones, and not every one. V, J and clone size were drawn from that table, and D and trimming were deduced from the DNA. This table has over 2 million clones, about 94% appearing once. Naive-designated CD8 cells lacked CD45RO, were positively enriched for CCR7, and omitted terminally differentiated effector memory CD45RA+ cells. General study findings and limits: A limitation of the genetic and exposure-history diversity represented arose from few donors. Incompleteness in sorted-subset sequencing, despite large depth, was shown by rarefaction.

V dropped 5 bases and J dropped 4; count of bases not matched to a gene: 11. The CDR3 loop spans 15 amino acids. Germline values: CDR1 MDHEN, CDR2 SYDVKM. The chain uses TRBV28 and TRBJ2-7; 7 bases are shared with TRBD1. The TCR sequence derives from a man aged 18 to 35 in good health. Material: naive CD8+ T cells sorted from blood. The CDR3 nucleotides read TGTGCCAGCAGTATGGGGACAGACGGTGCTTACGAGCAGTACTTC. Its translation: CASSMGTDGAYEQYF.